A single sample is the source of the 13 T cell receptor beta chains below, sequenced in a study of tumor-infiltrating lymphocytes in oesophageal squamous cell carcinoma. Each CDR3 protein gets one entry after TCRdb re-called the PCR reads with MiXCR. The sample holds 15,000 to 20,000 distinct CDR3 sequences, 35% to 50% seen once. Material: esophageal tumor tissue. The receptors here all came from a male donor with esophageal squamous cell carcinoma.

V usage is TRBV7-2 and J usage is TRBJ2-3; 8 nucleotides match TRBD2. With V trimmed by 5 bases and J by 0 bases, 4 bases remained unmatched. The CDR3 extends over 15 amino acids. Germline loops: CDR1 SGHTA, CDR2 FQGNSA. As DNA, the CDR3 is TGTGCCAGCAGCCGACTAGCGACTAGCACAGATACGCAGTATTTT. Its protein product is CASSRLATSTDTQYF.

The chain joins TRBV6-6 to TRBJ2-3; 11 nucleotides align to TRBD2. Matching the DNA end better, TRBJ2-1 makes the J call doubtful. CDR1 and CDR2 (germline): MNHNY, SVGAGI (reference sequence). This CDR3 spans 15 amino acids. In DNA form, the CDR3 reads TGTGCCAGCAGAATCGGACTAGCGGGTTACAATGAGCAGTTCTTC. Its translation: CASRIGLAGYNEQFF.

This chain links TRBV7-8 with TRBJ2-7, with 7 positions matching TRBD2. The J call is in doubt because the DNA end fits TRBJ2-1 better. The germline V gene encodes CDR1 SGHVS and CDR2 FQNEAQ. This CDR3 spans 16 amino acids. CDR3 in DNA: TGTGCCAGCAGCTTCCTCCGGGACTACCGATACAATGAGCAGTTCTTC. This translates into CASSFLRDYRYNEQFF.

This clonotype has only one observation. Without the conserved terminal phenylalanine or tryptophan, this CDR3 likely stems from a read error. The DNA is omitted, as the CDR3 cannot be located on it reliably, and the CDR3 follows TCRdb's listing. V is TRBV6-7 and J is TRBJ2-3; the table's D call, TRBD2, was not checked against the DNA. TRBV6-7 carries the ORF label, with uncertain function. The CDR3 comprises 19 residues, both ends counted. This CDR3 is CASSYADSLFPYNEQFFGP.

The table lists this clonotype with a few counts. This chain uses TRBV7-9 with TRBJ2-5, with 7 bases fitting TRBD2. The CDR3 contains 20 residues. V shed 5 bases and J 2 bases; nucleotides not matched to a gene: 23. CDR1 and CDR2 from the germline V gene are SEHNR and FQNEAQ (reference sequence). This CDR3 reads CASSLGGGEGRFEGQETQYF. The CDR3, as DNA: TGTGCCAGCAGCCTAGGCGGAGGGGAGGGGAGATTCGAAGGACAAGAGACCCAGTACTTC.

The chain combines TRBV6-5 with TRBJ2-1; D is uncertain. The DNA end favors TRBJ2-7, so the J call may be wrong. CDR1 and CDR2 (germline): MNHEY, SVGAGI. The CDR3 consists of 16 residues. The CDR3: CASSYSKSWGRYEQYF. In nucleotides, the CDR3 is TGTGCCAGCAGTTACTCGAAGTCCTGGGGTAGGTACGAGCAGTACTTC.

This clonotype has a count of ten or more. The V call is TRBV5-4, the J call TRBJ2-3, with D perhaps TRBD2 (7 bases). Germline CDR1 reads SGHNT; CDR2 reads YYREEE (reference sequence). This CDR3 has 16 amino acids. Trimming pared 1 base from V and 0 bases from J, leaving 12 bases between. This chain's CDR3 is CASSLRRGGSTDTQYF. The CDR3 DNA sequence: TGTGCCAGCAGCTTGAGAAGGGGGGGTAGCACAGATACGCAGTATTTT.

This chain joins TRBV9 and TRBJ2-3; D ambiguous. The CDR3 is 13 residues long. Germline V gene data show CDR1 as SGDLS and CDR2 as YYNGEE. V lost 0 bases, J lost 4 bases, and 6 bases lay in between. The CDR3 sequence: CASSVGAADTQYF. CDR3 nucleotide sequence: TGTGCCAGCAGCGTAGGGGCTGCAGATACGCAGTATTTT.

This clonotype has a handful of counts. A much more abundant neighbour one base away suggests this may be a read error. The chain has TRBV6-2 or TRBV6-3 and TRBJ2-7; D is possibly TRBD1 or TRBD2 (5 bases each). Germline values: CDR1 MNHEY, CDR2 SVGEGT. Trimming stripped 2 bases from V and 7 bases from J, with 21 bases between. The CDR3 is 16 residues long. Here the CDR3 DNA reads TGTGCCAGCAGTTACGGTCGGGACCCTAGCTACAATGAGCAGTACTTC. Translating it yields CASSYGRDPSYNEQYF.

V usage is TRBV7-2 and J usage is TRBJ2-6; D is undetermined. Germline V gives CDR1 SGHTA, CDR2 FQGNSA. The V and J ends lost 2 bases and 2 bases respectively, with 4 bases between them. The CDR3 is made up of 14 amino acids. In nucleotides, the CDR3 is TGTGCCAGCAGCTTAATCGCTGGGGCCAACGTCCTGACTTTC. Translation gives CASSLIAGANVLTF.

This clonotype is medium-sized in the sample. This chain uses TRBV28 with TRBJ1-1; D uncertain. The V end was cut by 2 bases, the J end by 1 base, with 8 bases between. The germline CDR1 and CDR2 sequences are MDHEN and SYDVKM. This CDR3 has 14 amino acids. CDR3 loop: CASSLRGPNTEAFF. DNA for the CDR3: TGTGCCAGCAGTTTACGAGGACCGAACACTGAAGCTTTCTTT.

In this sample, this clonotype turned up many times. The junction departs from the called germline gene at one end, perhaps through a read error. J is TRBJ1-2 and V is TRBV12-3 or TRBV12-4; D is uncertain. CDR3 length: 11 residues. The CDR3 nucleotides read TGTGCCAGCAGTCGTCCGCCGGAATTCTTCTTC. Its translation is CASSRPPEFFF.

For the CDR3, the DNA is TGTGCCAGCCACGGCCAGTCCTCCTACAATGAGCAGTTCTTC. Translation gives CASHGQSSYNEQFF. The chain is built from TRBV6-1 and TRBJ2-1; no clear D. CDR3 length: 14 residues. Germline V gene lookup returns CDR1 MNHNS and CDR2 SASEGT. V was trimmed by 8 bases and J by 0 bases, leaving 11 bases between them.